The entry below gives a single T cell receptor (beta chain) sequence along with its context. The antigen is undetermined. The data originate from a study of CD8 T cells in Susac syndrome. Study-wide findings and caveats: Total CD8+ and CD8+ TEMRA repertoires contained over 15 and five Susac-specific public clones, respectively.

The Susac syndrome patients fit the recently defined diagnostic criteria for definite or probable disease. RNA amounts of 0.5 to 1 ug underwent reverse transcription with random hexamers. The method of amplification for TCR beta CDR3 was immunoSEQ multiplex PCR, covering 54 Vbeta and 13 Jbeta. Each CDR3 protein is one row after TCRdb ran MiXCR on the immunoSEQ multiplex PCR reads. The sample includes about 120,000 distinct CDR3 sequences, roughly 94% of them seen just once. The V end was cut by 0 bases, the J end by 0 bases, with 12 bases between. The CDR3 sequence is 16 residues long. Germline V lookup: CDR1 MGHRA, CDR2 YSYEKL.

Input material: CD8+ T cells from PBMCs. The V and J genes are TRBV4-1 and TRBJ2-7, with a weak D call TRBD1 (6 bases). The TCR was taken from a human donor with Susac syndrome. CDR3 nucleotide sequence: TGCGCCAGCAGCCAAGATTTTCGACAGGTCTCCTACGAGCAGTACTTC. Amino acid sequence: CASSQDFRQVSYEQYF.